This record concerns one T cell receptor (beta chain) sequence. The assay was immunoSEQ multiplex PCR, and TCRdb's table has in-frame clones only and misses some. The data contain 41,000 or so clones, 70% to 85% of them seen just once; the ten biggest clones take up 18%. Germline CDR1 and CDR2: SGHRS and YFSETQ. The junction had 6 bases not matched to a gene; V was cut back by 0 bases and J by 4 bases. CDR3 length: 15 amino acids. The entry originates in a study of PD-L1 blockade in urothelial cancer. This clonotype was sampled from a man aged 55 to 69 with urothelial cancer. Sequencing used PBMCs, obtained around atezolizumab (anti-PD-L1) treatment. This sequence joins TRBV5-1 and TRBJ2-5, with 7 bases that match TRBD2. The CDR3 DNA reads TGCGCCAGCAGCTTGGTCGCGGGGGAAGGAGAGACCCAGTACTTC. Its protein product is CASSLVAGEGETQYF. The full variable domain, in which reference TRBV5-1 and TRBJ2-5 provide the parts outside the CDR3, is KAGVTQTPRYLIKTRGQQVTLSCSPISGHRSVSWYQQTPGQGLQFLFEYFSETQRNKGNFPGRFSGRQFSNSRSEMNVSTLELGDSALYLCASSLVAGEGETQYFGPGTRLLVL.